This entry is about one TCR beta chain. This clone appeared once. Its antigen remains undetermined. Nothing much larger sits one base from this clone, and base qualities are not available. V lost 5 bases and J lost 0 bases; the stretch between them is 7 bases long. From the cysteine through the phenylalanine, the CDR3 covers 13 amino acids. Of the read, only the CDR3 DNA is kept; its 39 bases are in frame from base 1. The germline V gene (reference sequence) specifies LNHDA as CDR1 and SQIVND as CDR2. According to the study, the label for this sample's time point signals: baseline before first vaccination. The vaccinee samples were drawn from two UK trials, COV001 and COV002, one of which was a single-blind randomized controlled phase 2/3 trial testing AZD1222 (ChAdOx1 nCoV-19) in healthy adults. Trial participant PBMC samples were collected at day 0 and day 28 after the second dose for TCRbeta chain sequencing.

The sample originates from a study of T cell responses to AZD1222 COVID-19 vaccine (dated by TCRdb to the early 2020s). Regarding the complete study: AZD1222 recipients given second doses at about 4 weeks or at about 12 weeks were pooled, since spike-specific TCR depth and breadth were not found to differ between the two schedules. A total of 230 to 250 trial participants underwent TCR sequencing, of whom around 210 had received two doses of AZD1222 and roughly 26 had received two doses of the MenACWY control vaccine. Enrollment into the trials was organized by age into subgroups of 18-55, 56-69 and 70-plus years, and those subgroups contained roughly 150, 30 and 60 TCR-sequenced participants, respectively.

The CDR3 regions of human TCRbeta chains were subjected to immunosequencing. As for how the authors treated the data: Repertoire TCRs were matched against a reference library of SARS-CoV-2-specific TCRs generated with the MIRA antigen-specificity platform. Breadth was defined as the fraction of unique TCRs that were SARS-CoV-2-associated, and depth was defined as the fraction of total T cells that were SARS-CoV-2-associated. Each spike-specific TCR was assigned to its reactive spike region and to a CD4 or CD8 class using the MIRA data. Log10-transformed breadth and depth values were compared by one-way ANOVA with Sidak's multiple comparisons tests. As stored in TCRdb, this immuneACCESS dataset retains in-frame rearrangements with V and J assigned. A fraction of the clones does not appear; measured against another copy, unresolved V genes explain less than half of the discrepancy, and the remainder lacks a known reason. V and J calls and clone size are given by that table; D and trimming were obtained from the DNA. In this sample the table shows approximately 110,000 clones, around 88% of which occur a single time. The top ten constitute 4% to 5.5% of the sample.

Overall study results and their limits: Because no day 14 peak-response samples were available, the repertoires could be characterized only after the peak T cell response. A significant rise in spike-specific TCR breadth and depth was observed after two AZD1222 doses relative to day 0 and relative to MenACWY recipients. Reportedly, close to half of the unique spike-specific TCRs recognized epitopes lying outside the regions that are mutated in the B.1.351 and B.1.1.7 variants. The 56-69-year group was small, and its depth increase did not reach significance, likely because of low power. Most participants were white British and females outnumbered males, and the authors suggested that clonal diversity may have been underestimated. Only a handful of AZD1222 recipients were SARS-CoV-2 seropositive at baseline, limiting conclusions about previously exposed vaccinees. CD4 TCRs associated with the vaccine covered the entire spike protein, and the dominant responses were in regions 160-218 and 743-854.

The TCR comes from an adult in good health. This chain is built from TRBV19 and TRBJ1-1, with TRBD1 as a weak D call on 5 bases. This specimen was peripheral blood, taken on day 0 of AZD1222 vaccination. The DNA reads TGTGCCAGTAGTGACAGATTGAACACTGAAGCTTTCTTT. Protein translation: CASSDRLNTEAFF.